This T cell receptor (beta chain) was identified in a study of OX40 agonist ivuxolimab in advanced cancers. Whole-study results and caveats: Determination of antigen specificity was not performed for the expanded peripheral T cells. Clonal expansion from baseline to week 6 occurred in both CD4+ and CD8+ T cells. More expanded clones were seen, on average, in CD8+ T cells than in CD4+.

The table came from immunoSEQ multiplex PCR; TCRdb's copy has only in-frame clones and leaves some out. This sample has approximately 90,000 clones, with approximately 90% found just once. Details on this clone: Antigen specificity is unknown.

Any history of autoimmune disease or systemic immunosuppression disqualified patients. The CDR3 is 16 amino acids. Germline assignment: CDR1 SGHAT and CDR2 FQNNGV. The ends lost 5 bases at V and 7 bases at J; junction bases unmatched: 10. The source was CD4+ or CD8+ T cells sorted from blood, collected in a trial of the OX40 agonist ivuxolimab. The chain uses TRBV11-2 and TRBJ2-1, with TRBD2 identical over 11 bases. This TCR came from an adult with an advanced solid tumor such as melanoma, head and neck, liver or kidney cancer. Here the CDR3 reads CASSPGILAGANEQFF. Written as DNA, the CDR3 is TGTGCCAGCAGCCCCGGGATACTAGCGGGGGCAAATGAGCAGTTCTTC.